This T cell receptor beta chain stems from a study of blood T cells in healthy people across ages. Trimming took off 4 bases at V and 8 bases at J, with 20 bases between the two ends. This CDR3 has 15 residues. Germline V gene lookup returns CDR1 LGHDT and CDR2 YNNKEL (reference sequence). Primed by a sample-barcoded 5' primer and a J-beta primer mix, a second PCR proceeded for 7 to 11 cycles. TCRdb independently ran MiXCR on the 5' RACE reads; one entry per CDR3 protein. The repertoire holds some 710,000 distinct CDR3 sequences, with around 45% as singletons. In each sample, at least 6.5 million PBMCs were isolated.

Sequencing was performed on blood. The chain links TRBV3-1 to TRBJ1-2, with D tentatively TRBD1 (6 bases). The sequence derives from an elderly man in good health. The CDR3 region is CASSPPLDSPRGYTF. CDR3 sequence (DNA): TGTGCCAGCAGCCCCCCTCTGGACAGTCCGCGAGGCTACACCTTC.